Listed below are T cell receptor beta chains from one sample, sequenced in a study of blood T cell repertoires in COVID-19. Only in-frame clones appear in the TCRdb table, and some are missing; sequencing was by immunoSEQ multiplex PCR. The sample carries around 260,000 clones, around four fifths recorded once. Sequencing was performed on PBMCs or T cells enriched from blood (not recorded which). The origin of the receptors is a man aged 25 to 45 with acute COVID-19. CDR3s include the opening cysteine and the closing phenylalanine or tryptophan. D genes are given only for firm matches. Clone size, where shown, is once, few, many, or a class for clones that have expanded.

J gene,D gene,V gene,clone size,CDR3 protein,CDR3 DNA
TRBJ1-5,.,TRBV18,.,CASSLMVQADSNQPQHF,TGTGCCAGCTCACTGATGGTACAGGCGGATAGCAATCAGCCCCAGCATTTT
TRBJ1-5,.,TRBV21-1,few,CASSKRAPGKDGNQPQHF,TGTGCCAGCAGCAAAAGAGCCCCCGGGAAGGATGGCAATCAGCCCCAGCATTTT
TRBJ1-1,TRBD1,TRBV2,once,CASRYTGASNTEAFF,TGTGCCAGCCGATACACAGGGGCTTCGAACACTGAAGCTTTCTTT
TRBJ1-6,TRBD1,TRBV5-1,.,CASSQGTASPLHF,TGCGCCAGCAGCCAAGGGACAGCGTCACCCCTCCACTTT
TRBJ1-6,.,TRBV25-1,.,CASGLEGYNSPLHF,TGTGCCAGTGGATTAGAGGGCTATAATTCACCCCTCCACTTT
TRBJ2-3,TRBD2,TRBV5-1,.,CASSLELAGGTDTQYF,TGTGCCAGCAGCTTGGAGTTAGCGGGGGGCACAGATACGCAGTATTTT
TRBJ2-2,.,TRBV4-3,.,CASSQDWAANTGELFF,TGCGCCAGCAGCCAAGACTGGGCCGCGAACACCGGGGAGCTGTTTTTT
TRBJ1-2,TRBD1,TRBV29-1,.,CSAPIGQVDGYTF,TGCAGCGCCCCGATCGGACAGGTCGATGGCTACACCTTC
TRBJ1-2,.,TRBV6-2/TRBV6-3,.,CASSYAGEGGYTF,TGTGCCAGCAGTTATGCAGGGGAGGGCGGCTACACCTTC
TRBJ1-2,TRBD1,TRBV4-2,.,CASSREDRGDGYTF,TGTGCCAGCAGCCGAGAGGACAGGGGGGATGGCTACACCTTC
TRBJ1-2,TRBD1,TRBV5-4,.,CASSLGLQGALGYTF,TGTGCCAGCAGCTTGGGGCTTCAGGGGGCCTTAGGCTACACCTTC
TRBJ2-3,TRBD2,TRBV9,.,CASSPSGGGDTQYF,TGTGCCAGCAGCCCAAGCGGGGGGGGAGATACGCAGTATTTT
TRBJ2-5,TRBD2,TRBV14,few,CASSLRGGAWETQYF,TGTGCCAGCAGCCTCCGGGGGGGGGCTTGGGAGACCCAGTACTTC
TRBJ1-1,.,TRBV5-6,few,CASSLEHRGTEAFF,TGTGCCAGCAGCTTGGAACATAGGGGGACTGAAGCTTTCTTT
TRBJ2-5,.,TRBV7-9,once,CASSNFAGETQYF,TGTGCCAGCAGCAATTTCGCCGGGGAGACCCAGTACTTC
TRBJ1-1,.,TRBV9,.,CASSVALRSEAFF,TGTGCCAGCAGCGTAGCTCTGAGGTCTGAAGCTTTCTTT
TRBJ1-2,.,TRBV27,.,CASSLRGSNGYTF,TGTGCCAGCAGTTTAAGGGGATCGAATGGCTACACCTTC
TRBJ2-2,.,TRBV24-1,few,CATSDTGLDTGELFF,TGTGCCACCAGTGATACGGGACTCGACACCGGGGAGCTGTTTTTT
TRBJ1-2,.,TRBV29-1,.,CSVESRYGYTF,TGCAGCGTTGAATCTAGGTATGGCTACACCTTC
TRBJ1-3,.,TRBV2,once,CASREGGAGNTIYF,TGTGCCAGCAGAGAAGGAGGAGCTGGAAACACCATATATTTT
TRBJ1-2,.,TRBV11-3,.,CASGGGRAEGYTF,TGTGCCAGCGGAGGAGGGCGGGCGGAGGGCTACACCTTC
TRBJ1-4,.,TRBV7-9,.,CASSRSLLATNEKLFF,TGTGCCAGCAGCCGGAGCCTCCTTGCAACTAATGAAAAACTGTTTTTT
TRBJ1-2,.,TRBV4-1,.,CASSQDQVVGSFLGSKFHGYTF,TGCGCCAGCAGCCAAGATCAAGTGGTTGGCAGTTTTTTGGGCAGCAAGTTTCACGGCTACACCTTC
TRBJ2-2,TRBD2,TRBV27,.,CASRGLAGGLNTGELFF,TGTGCCAGCAGGGGACTAGCGGGGGGGCTAAACACCGGGGAGCTGTTTTTT